This T cell receptor (beta chain) was recorded in a study of Ad26.COV2.S vaccination and SARS-CoV-2 variants. In this sample, this clone turned up once. Clones were sequenced by immunoSEQ multiplex PCR, and TCRdb holds only the in-frame ones, with some missing. The sample yields over 450,000 clones, about 89% seen once. Indicated treatment: about 20 received Ad26.COV2.S at low or high dose, single or two shots; several received placebo; per-sample allocation not given. On day 63 after the first injection, vaccine and placebo recipients gave samples. The material sequenced was peripheral blood, taken in a trial of Ad26.COV2.S vaccine versus placebo. This receptor was obtained from a person aged 18-60 years who received the Ad26.COV2.S COVID-19 vaccine or a placebo.

CDR3 coding DNA: TGTGCCAGCAGCTTGGGGACGGGAGATTACAATGAGCAGTTCTTC. It specifies CASSLGTGDYNEQFF. The J gene is TRBJ2-1, the V gene TRBV5-4; D perhaps matches TRBD2 (6 bases). Germline V CDR1 and CDR2: SGHNT, YYREEE (reference sequence). This CDR3 is built from 15 residues. V lost 0 bases to trimming and J lost 4 bases, with 11 bases between them.